Listed here are 30 T cell receptor beta chains from one sample, sequenced in a study of blood T cell repertoires in COVID-19. Clones were sequenced by immunoSEQ multiplex PCR, and TCRdb holds only the in-frame ones, with some missing. The table lists about 91,000 clones, almost 85% of them singletons. Input material: peripheral blood. The receptors come from a man aged 45-65 years with active or convalescent COVID-19.

The chain has TRBV30 and TRBJ2-5; D is ambiguous. V lost 2 bases and J 5 bases, leaving 9 bases between the germline ends. The CDR3 sequence is 12 residues long. Germline V gene lookup returns CDR1 GTSNPN and CDR2 SVGIG (reference sequence). CDR3 in DNA: TGTGCCTGGAGTCAGGCCCGGGAGACCCAGTACTTC. It translates to CAWSQARETQYF. The full variable domain, its missing parts supplied by reference TRBV30 and TRBJ2-5, is SQTIHQWPATLVQPVGSPLSLECTVEGTSNPNLYWYRQAAGRGLQLLFYSVGIGQISSEVPQNLSASRPQDRQFILSSKKLLLSDSGFYLCAWSQARETQYFGPGTRLLVL.

This clone came up a few times. The chain carries TRBV9 and TRBJ2-6, with a possible D match to TRBD1 (6 bases). Trimming pared 3 bases from V and 2 bases from J, leaving 15 bases between. The CDR3 runs to 17 residues. The germline V gene has CDR1 SGDLS and CDR2 YYNGEE. The CDR3 DNA is TGTGCCAGCAGCGAGGACAGATGGGTGGCTGGGGCCAACGTCCTGACTTTC. Translation gives CASSEDRWVAGANVLTF. The entire variable domain, with the rest obtained from reference TRBV9 and TRBJ2-6, is as follows: DSGVTQTPKHLITATGQRVTLRCSPRSGDLSVYWYQQSLDQGLQFLIQYYNGEERAKGNILERFSAQQFPDLHSELNLSSLELGDSALYFCASSEDRWVAGANVLTFGAGSRLTVL.

The J gene is TRBJ2-1, the V gene TRBV5-1; 8 bases align to TRBD1. The CDR3 consists of 12 residues. In germline, CDR1 is SGHRS, CDR2 YFSETQ. V shed 2 bases, J shed 10 bases, and the junction held 2 bases outside the gene matches. CDR3 residues: CASSFDRGEQFF. CDR3 nucleotide sequence: TGCGCCAGCAGCTTCGACAGGGGCGAGCAGTTCTTC.

The chain links TRBV5-1 to TRBJ2-2; D perhaps matches TRBD2 (6 bases). Trimming cost V 2 bases and J 2 bases, with 13 bases left between them. CDR1 is SGHRS, CDR2 YFSETQ, per germline. The CDR3 sequence is 16 residues long. The CDR3 DNA reads as TGCGCCAGCAGCTTTGGGCCCGGGGGAAACACCGGGGAGCTGTTTTTT. It codes for CASSFGPGGNTGELFF. Filled out from reference TRBV5-1 and TRBJ2-2, the complete variable domain reads KAGVTQTPRYLIKTRGQQVTLSCSPISGHRSVSWYQQTPGQGLQFLFEYFSETQRNKGNFPGRFSGRQFSNSRSEMNVSTLELGDSALYLCASSFGPGGNTGELFFGEGSRLTVL.

The chain has TRBV20-1 and TRBJ2-3, with 11 bases that match TRBD2. Germline CDR1 and CDR2: DFQATT and SNEGSKA (reference sequence). This CDR3 has 15 residues. V shed 3 bases and J 4 bases; nucleotides not matched to a gene: 6. The DNA of the CDR3 is TGCAGTGCTAGTATAGCGGGGGGGCTGGCAGATACGCAGTATTTT. Translation gives CSASIAGGLADTQYF.

The rearrangement links TRBV2 to TRBJ1-6, with D possibly being TRBD1 (6 bases). Germline values: CDR1 SNHLY, CDR2 FYNNEI. Trimming pared 8 bases from V and 0 bases from J, leaving 8 bases between. This CDR3 is 14 amino acids long. CDR3 coding DNA: TGTGCCAGCGGGGGCGTCTCCTATAATTCACCCCTCCACTTT. It is translated as CASGGVSYNSPLHF.

The chain combines TRBV3-1 (or the pseudogene TRBV3-2) with TRBJ2-7; 12 bases agree with TRBD2. Germline V gives CDR1 LGHDT, CDR2 YNNKEL (reference sequence). The CDR3 has 14 residues. Trimming removed 4 bases from V and 2 bases from J; junction bases left unmatched: 0. The CDR3, as DNA: TGTGCCAGCAGCCCTAGCGGGGGGGCCTACGAGCAGTACGTC. Translation gives CASSPSGGAYEQYV.

This clone has more than one count but fewer than ten. The V call is TRBV9, the J call TRBJ1-3, with unresolved D. V was pared by 0 bases and J by 0 bases, with 10 bases between. The CDR3 extends over 16 amino acids. Germline CDR1 SGDLS, CDR2 YYNGEE. Here the CDR3 DNA reads TGTGCCAGCAGCGTAGCCCCGGGTATCTCTGGAAACACCATATATTTT. This sequence encodes CASSVAPGISGNTIYF. The full variable domain, rest sourced from reference TRBV9 and TRBJ1-3, is DSGVTQTPKHLITATGQRVTLRCSPRSGDLSVYWYQQSLDQGLQFLIQYYNGEERAKGNILERFSAQQFPDLHSELNLSSLELGDSALYFCASSVAPGISGNTIYFGEGSWLTVV.

For the CDR3, the DNA is TGTGCCAGCAGACAGGGGATTTCCTACGAGCAGTACGTC. Residues: CASRQGISYEQYV. V gene TRBV6-5 combines with J gene TRBJ2-7; 7 bases are a match to TRBD1. Per germline, CDR1 MNHEY and CDR2 SVGAGI. CDR3 length: 13 amino acids. V lost 6 bases and J lost 1; bases outside the gene matches: 3.

This clone showed up just once. The chain joins TRBV10-2 to TRBJ1-1, with 7 nucleotides matching TRBD1. This CDR3 is built from 15 residues. The ends lost 6 bases at V and 4 bases at J; junction bases unmatched: 11. Germline loops: CDR1 WSHSY, CDR2 SAAADI. CDR3 protein: CASRGLTGPGTEAFF. DNA of the CDR3: TGCGCCAGCAGGGGCTTGACAGGGCCGGGCACTGAAGCTTTCTTT.

The genes are TRBV10-1 and TRBJ2-2, with D tentatively TRBD1 (5 bases). V lost 6 bases and J 5 bases, leaving 10 bases between the germline ends. This CDR3 has 13 amino acids. The germline V gene encodes CDR1 WNHNN and CDR2 SYGVQD (reference sequence). This CDR3 reads CASSVSGTGELFF. Here the CDR3 DNA reads TGCGCCAGCAGCGTATCAGGGACCGGGGAGCTGTTTTTT.

This clone appeared once. The gene calls are TRBV19 and TRBJ2-3; 9 bases are shared with TRBD2. Per germline, CDR1 LNHDA and CDR2 SQIVND (reference sequence). CDR3 length equals 15 residues. Unmatched junction bases numbered 7, after V lost 9 bases and J lost 0 bases. The chain's CDR3 is CASRTSGGSTDTQYF. CDR3 DNA: TGTGCCAGCCGAACCAGCGGGGGGAGCACAGATACGCAGTATTTT.

The rearrangement uses TRBV28 and TRBJ2-2; 9 nucleotides line up with TRBD1. This CDR3 contains 15 residues. Germline V gives CDR1 MDHEN, CDR2 SYDVKM. V shed 5 bases and J 5 bases; nucleotides not matched to a gene: 6. The CDR3 DNA reads TGTGCCAGCAGTGAGGGACAGGGCTATACCGGGGAGCTGTTTTTT. This sequence encodes CASSEGQGYTGELFF. Combining the CDR3 with reference TRBV28 and TRBJ2-2 gives the whole variable domain DVKVTQSSRYLVKRTGEKVFLECVQDMDHENMFWYRQDPGLGLRLIYFSYDVKMKEKGDIPEGYSVSREKKERFSLILESASTNQTSMYLCASSEGQGYTGELFFGEGSRLTVL.

The chain carries TRBV19 and TRBJ1-4, with TRBD1 as a possible D gene (5 bases). The germline V gene encodes CDR1 LNHDA and CDR2 SQIVND (reference sequence). Trimming took off 5 bases at V and 7 bases at J, with 14 bases between the two ends. The CDR3 totals 14 residues. The DNA of the CDR3 is TGTGCCAGTAGTTCAGGGAGGGCGGCTGAAAAACTGTTTTTT. This translates into CASSSGRAAEKLFF.

The count of this clone is one. The genes are TRBV7-2 and TRBJ2-7, with TRBD1 matching over 11 bases. V shed 5 bases, J shed 7 bases, and the junction held 13 bases outside the gene matches. Germline lookup yields CDR1 SGHTA and CDR2 FQGNSA. This CDR3 is built from 16 residues. In DNA, the CDR3 is TGTGCCAGCAGCCCAACCTTGGGGACAGGGGGTAGGGAGCAGTACTTC. Translation gives CASSPTLGTGGREQYF.

The chain has TRBV4-1 and TRBJ2-1; D is possibly TRBD2 (6 bases). There are 16 residues in the CDR3. The V and J ends lost 3 bases and 4 bases respectively, with 16 bases between them. Germline CDR1 is MGHRA and CDR2 is YSYEKL. Written as DNA, the CDR3 is TGCGCCAGCAGCCAGTTAGATCTACTAGCTTACAATGAGCAGTTCTTC. Amino acid sequence: CASSQLDLLAYNEQFF.

The chain joins TRBV18 to TRBJ1-2; 9 nucleotides line up with TRBD1. The CDR3 is made up of 13 amino acids. V dropped 3 bases and J dropped 7; count of bases not matched to a gene: 3. CDR1 is KGHSH and CDR2 is LQKENI in the germline V gene. This chain's CDR3 is CASSPDRGRGYTF. In DNA form, the CDR3 reads TGTGCCAGCTCACCGGACAGGGGCCGTGGCTACACCTTC.

As regards this clone: This same CDR3 is encoded by further DNA sequences in the sample. The chain combines TRBV5-1 with TRBJ1-1; a weak D match, TRBD1 (5 bases). V was clipped by 0 bases and J by 0 bases, with 6 bases between them. The length of the CDR3 is 14 residues. Germline V CDR1 and CDR2: SGHRS, YFSETQ. The CDR3 region is CASSLGGLNTEAFF. Written as DNA, the CDR3 is TGCGCCAGCAGCTTGGGGGGCTTGAACACTGAAGCTTTCTTT.

V and J are TRBV7-8 and TRBJ2-1, with 7 bases fitting TRBD2. The CDR3 totals 15 residues. Germline CDR1 and CDR2: SGHVS and FQNEAQ. V was clipped by 3 bases and J by 4 bases; unmatched bases: 6. The CDR3 nucleotides are TGTGCCAGCAGCTTCATCGGGGGGATTTACAATGAGCAGTTCTTC. Its translation is CASSFIGGIYNEQFF.

CDR3 amino acids: CASSLEGASLLSYNEQFF. In nucleotides, the CDR3 is TGTGCCAGCAGTTTGGAGGGGGCAAGTCTACTCTCCTACAATGAGCAGTTCTTC. The chain is built from TRBV28 and TRBJ2-1; the D gene is possibly TRBD1 (7 bases). The CDR3 loop spans 18 amino acids. In germline, CDR1 is MDHEN, CDR2 SYDVKM. V was clipped by 3 bases and J by 0 bases, with 18 bases between them.

This clone was recorded only once. V gene TRBV28 combines with J gene TRBJ1-2; the match to TRBD1 covers 9 bases. Looked up from germline, CDR1 is MDHEN and CDR2 is SYDVKM. V lost 8 bases, J lost 8 bases, and 9 bases stayed unmatched. The CDR3 length is 13 residues. For the CDR3, the DNA is TGTGCCAGCGGTGACAGGGGGGGGAGCGGCTACACCTTC. Translation gives CASGDRGGSGYTF.

The chain joins TRBV19 to TRBJ1-5; 12 bases line up with TRBD1. Unmatched junction bases numbered 6, after V lost 4 bases and J lost 2 bases. The CDR3 is 17 residues long. CDR1 is LNHDA, CDR2 SQIVND, per germline (reference sequence). This CDR3 is CASSSRDRGPGNQPQHF. The CDR3 nucleotides read TGTGCCAGTAGTAGCCGGGACAGGGGGCCGGGCAATCAGCCCCAGCATTTT.

The chain is built from TRBV2 and TRBJ1-3; D is unclear. CDR3 length: 13 amino acids. The germline gives CDR1 SNHLY, CDR2 FYNNEI. V was clipped by 6 bases and J by 0 bases, with 6 bases between them. This CDR3 reads CASSSNSGNTIYF. DNA of the CDR3: TGTGCCAGCAGCAGTAACTCTGGAAACACCATATATTTT.

This clone was seen only once. The V gene is TRBV12-3 or TRBV12-4, the J gene TRBJ2-1, with 7 bases identical to TRBD2. CDR3 length: 12 amino acids. In nucleotides, the CDR3 is TGTGCGGGAGGGAGCTCCTACAATGAGCAGTTCTTC. It codes for CAGGSSYNEQFF.

V gene TRBV19 combines with J gene TRBJ2-5, with 13 bases aligning to TRBD2. This CDR3 is built from 14 residues. V trimming: 5 bases; J trimming: 4 bases; junction bases outside the gene matches: 1. Germline CDR1 LNHDA, CDR2 SQIVND (reference sequence). Here the CDR3 reads CASSWTSGGETQYF. The CDR3 DNA reads TGTGCCAGTAGTTGGACTAGCGGGGGAGAGACCCAGTACTTC.

The V and J genes are TRBV5-8 and TRBJ1-1, with 9 bases matching TRBD1. Trimming removed 1 base from V and 0 bases from J; junction bases left unmatched: 4. CDR1 and CDR2 (germline): SGHTS, YDEGEE. CDR3 size: 16 residues. In nucleotides, the CDR3 is TGTGCCAGCAGCTTGAGGGACAGGGCCATGAACACTGAAGCTTTCTTT. Protein product: CASSLRDRAMNTEAFF.

This CDR3 reads CASSALLGGEETQYF. DNA for the CDR3: TGTGCCAGCAGCGCTCTATTGGGAGGGGAAGAGACCCAGTACTTC. V is TRBV9 and J is TRBJ2-5, with 7 positions matching TRBD2. The CDR3 sequence is 15 residues long. Germline trimming cut 3 bases from V and 3 bases from J; bases unmatched to any gene: 8. The germline CDR1 and CDR2 sequences are SGDLS and YYNGEE.

The V call is TRBV4-2, the J call TRBJ1-3; 9 bases map to TRBD1. The CDR3 covers 16 residues. Germline loops: CDR1 LGHNA, CDR2 YNFKEQ. V trimming: 1 base; J trimming: 4 bases; junction bases outside the gene matches: 5. The CDR3 reads CASSQGQGVSGNTIYF. The DNA of the CDR3 is TGTGCCAGCAGCCAAGGACAGGGGGTATCGGGAAACACCATATATTTT.

This clone was found once. The chain employs TRBV3-1 (or the pseudogene TRBV3-2) and TRBJ1-2, with TRBD1 matching 10 bases. Germline CDR1 is LGHDT and CDR2 is YNNKEL (reference sequence). Trimming at V came to 4 bases and at J to 8 bases, leaving 4 bases not matched to a gene. The CDR3 is made up of 13 amino acids. The CDR3 sequence: CASSLDRGRGYTF. In nucleotides, the CDR3 is TGTGCCAGCAGCCTCGACAGGGGGCGAGGCTACACCTTC.

V is TRBV7-8 and J is TRBJ2-7; weak D call: TRBD1 (6 bases). V was shortened by 1 base and J by 6 bases, with 13 bases between the two germline ends. The length of the CDR3 is 14 residues. The V gene's germline CDR1 is SGHVS and CDR2 FQNEAQ. CDR3 in DNA: TGTGCCAGCAGCTTAGAGCCAGGGGATGGCGAGCAGTACGTC. Its translation is CASSLEPGDGEQYV.